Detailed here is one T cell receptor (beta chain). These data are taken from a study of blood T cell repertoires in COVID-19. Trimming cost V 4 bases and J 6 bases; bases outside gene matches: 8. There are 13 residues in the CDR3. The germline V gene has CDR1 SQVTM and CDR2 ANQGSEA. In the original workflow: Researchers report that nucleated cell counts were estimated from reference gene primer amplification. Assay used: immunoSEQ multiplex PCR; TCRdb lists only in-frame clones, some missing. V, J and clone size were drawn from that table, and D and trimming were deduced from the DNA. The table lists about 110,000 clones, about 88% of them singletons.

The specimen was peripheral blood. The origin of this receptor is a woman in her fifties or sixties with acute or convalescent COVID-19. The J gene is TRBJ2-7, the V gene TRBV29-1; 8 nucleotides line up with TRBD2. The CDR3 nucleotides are TGCAGCGTTGTTCCAGCGGGAGTTTCCGAGCAGTACTTC. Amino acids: CSVVPAGVSEQYF.